This record looks at one TCR beta chain sequence and its context. The time point here: pre-sensitization, week 0. Sample treatment: therapeutic diphenylcyclopropenone sensitization with weekly scalp DPC. This sample was included in a study of human T cells and chemical hapten exposure. TCRdb used MiXCR to reprocess the RACE reads, holding one entry per CDR3 protein. The sample lists 120,000 or so distinct CDR3 sequences, about 13% occurring once. This material consisted of whole blood, taken in connection with sensitization to the hapten diphenylcyclopropenone (DPC). This receptor was identified in a woman between 18 and 30 years old with alopecia areata. Some clones in this sample may be carry-over from other donors' samples.

DNA of the CDR3: TGCAGTGCTAGTCGCGGAGATGGCTACACCTTC. Its translation is CSASRGDGYTF. This rearrangement joins TRBV20-1 to TRBJ1-2, with D uncertain. Trimming took off 3 bases at V and 6 bases at J, with 8 bases between the two ends. The CDR3 is made up of 11 amino acids. The germline CDR1 and CDR2 sequences are DFQATT and SNEGSKA (reference sequence).